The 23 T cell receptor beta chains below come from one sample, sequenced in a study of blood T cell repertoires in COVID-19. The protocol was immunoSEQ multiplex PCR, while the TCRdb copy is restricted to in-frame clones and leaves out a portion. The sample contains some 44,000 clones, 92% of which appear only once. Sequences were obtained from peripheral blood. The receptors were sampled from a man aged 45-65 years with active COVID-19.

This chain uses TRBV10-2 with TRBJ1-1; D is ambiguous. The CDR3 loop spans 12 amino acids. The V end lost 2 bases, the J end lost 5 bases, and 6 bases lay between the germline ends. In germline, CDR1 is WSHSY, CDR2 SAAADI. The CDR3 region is CASSETRTEAFF. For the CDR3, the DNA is TGCGCCAGCAGTGAGACGCGGACTGAAGCTTTCTTT.

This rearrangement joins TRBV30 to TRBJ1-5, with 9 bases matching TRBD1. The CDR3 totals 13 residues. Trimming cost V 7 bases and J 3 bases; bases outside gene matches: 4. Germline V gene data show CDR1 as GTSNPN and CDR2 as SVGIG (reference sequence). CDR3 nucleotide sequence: TGTGCCTTTGACAGGGGGGACAATCAGCCCCAGCATTTT. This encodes CAFDRGDNQPQHF.

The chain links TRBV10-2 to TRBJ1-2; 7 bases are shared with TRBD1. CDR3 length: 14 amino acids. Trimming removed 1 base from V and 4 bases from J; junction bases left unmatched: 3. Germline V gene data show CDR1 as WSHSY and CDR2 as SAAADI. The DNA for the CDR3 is TGCGCCAGCAGTGAGTTCGGACAGGTCTATGGCTACACCTTC. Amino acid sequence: CASSEFGQVYGYTF.

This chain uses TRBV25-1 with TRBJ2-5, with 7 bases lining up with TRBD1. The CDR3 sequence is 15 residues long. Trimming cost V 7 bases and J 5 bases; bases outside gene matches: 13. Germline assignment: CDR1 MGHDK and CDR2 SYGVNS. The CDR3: CASNQPRQGIETQYF. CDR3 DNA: TGTGCCAGCAACCAGCCGCGACAGGGAATCGAGACCCAGTACTTC.

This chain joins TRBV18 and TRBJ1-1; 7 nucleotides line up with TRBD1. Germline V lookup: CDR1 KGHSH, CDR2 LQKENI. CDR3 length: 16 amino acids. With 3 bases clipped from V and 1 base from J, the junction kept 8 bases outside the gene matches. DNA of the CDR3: TGTGCCAGCTCACCCCTTGATAGGGGGCCGAACACTGAAGCTTTCTTT. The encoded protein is CASSPLDRGPNTEAFF.

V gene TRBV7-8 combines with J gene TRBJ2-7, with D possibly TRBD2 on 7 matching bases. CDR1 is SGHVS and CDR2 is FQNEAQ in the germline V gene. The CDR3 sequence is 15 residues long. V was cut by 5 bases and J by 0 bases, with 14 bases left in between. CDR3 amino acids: CASSLDRTSSYEQYF. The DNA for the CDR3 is TGTGCCAGCAGCCTAGACAGGACTAGCTCCTACGAGCAGTACTTC.

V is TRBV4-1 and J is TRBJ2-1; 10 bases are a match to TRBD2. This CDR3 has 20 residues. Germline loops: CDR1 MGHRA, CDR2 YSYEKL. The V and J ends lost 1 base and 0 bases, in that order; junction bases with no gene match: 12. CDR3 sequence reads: CASSQVASGRPEGSYNEQFF. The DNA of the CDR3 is TGCGCCAGCAGCCAAGTTGCTAGCGGGAGACCCGAGGGCTCCTACAATGAGCAGTTCTTC.

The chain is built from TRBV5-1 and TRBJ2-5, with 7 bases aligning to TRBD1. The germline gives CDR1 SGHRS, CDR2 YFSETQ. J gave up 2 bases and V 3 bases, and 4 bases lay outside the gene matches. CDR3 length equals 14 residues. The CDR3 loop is CASSSRGTQETQYF. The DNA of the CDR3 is TGCGCCAGCAGCTCCAGGGGGACGCAAGAGACCCAGTACTTC.

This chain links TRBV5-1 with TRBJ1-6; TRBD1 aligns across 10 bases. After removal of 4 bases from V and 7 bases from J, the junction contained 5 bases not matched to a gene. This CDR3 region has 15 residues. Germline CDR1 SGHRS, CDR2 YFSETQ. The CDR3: CASSLEGQGNSPLHF. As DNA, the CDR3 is TGCGCCAGCAGCCTCGAGGGACAGGGGAATTCACCCCTCCACTTT. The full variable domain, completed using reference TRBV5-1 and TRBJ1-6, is KAGVTQTPRYLIKTRGQQVTLSCSPISGHRSVSWYQQTPGQGLQFLFEYFSETQRNKGNFPGRFSGRQFSNSRSEMNVSTLELGDSALYLCASSLEGQGNSPLHFGNGTRLTVT.

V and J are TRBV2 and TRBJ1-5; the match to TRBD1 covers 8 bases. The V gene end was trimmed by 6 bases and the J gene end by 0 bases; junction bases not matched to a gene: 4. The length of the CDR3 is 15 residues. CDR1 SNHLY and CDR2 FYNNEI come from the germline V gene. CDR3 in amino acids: CASSADRVSNQPQHF. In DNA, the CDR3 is TGTGCCAGCAGCGCGGACAGGGTTAGCAATCAGCCCCAGCATTTT.

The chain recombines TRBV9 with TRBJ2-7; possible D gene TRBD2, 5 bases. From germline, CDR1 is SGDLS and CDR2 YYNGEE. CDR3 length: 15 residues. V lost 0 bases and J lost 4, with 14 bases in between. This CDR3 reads CASSVGWETNYEQYF. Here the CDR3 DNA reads TGTGCCAGCAGCGTAGGTTGGGAGACAAATTACGAGCAGTACTTC.

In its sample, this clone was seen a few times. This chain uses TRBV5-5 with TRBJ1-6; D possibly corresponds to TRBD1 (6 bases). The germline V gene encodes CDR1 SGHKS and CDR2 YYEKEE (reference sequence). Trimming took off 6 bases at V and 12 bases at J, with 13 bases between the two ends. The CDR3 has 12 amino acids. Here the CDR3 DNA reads TGTGCCAGCAACGACCAGGGGTTACCCCTCCACTTT. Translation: CASNDQGLPLHF.

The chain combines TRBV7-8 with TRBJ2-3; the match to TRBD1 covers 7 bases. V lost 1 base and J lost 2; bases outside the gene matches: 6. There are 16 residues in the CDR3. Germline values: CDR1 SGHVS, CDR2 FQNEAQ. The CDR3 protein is CASSLVTGTDTDTQYF. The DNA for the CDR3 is TGTGCCAGCAGCTTAGTAACCGGGACAGACACAGATACGCAGTATTTT. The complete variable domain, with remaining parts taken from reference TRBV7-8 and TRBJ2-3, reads GAGVSQSPRYKVAKRGQDVALRCDPISGHVSLFWYQQALGQGPEFLTYFQNEAQLDKSGLPSDRFFAERPEGSVSTLKIQRTQQEDSAVYLCASSLVTGTDTDTQYFGPGTRLTVL.

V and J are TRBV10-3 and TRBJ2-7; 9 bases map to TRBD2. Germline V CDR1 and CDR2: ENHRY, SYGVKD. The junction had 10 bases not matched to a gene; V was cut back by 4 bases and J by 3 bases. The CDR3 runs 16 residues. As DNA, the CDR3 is TGTGCCATCAGTGGGTCCGGGGCTAGCGGGATCTACGAGCAGTACTTC. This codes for CAISGSGASGIYEQYF.

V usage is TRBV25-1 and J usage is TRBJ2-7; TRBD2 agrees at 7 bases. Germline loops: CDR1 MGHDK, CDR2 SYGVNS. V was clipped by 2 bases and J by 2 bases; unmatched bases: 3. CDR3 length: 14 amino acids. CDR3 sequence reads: CASSEGGGAYEQYF. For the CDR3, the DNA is TGTGCCAGCAGTGAAGGCGGGGGAGCCTACGAGCAGTACTTC.

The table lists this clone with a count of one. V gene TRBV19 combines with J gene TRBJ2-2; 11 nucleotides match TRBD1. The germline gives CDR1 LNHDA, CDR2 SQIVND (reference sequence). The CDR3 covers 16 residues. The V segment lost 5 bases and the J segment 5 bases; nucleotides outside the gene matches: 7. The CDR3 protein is CASSGGTGGWTGELFF. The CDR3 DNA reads TGTGCCAGTAGTGGCGGGACAGGGGGTTGGACCGGGGAGCTGTTTTTT.

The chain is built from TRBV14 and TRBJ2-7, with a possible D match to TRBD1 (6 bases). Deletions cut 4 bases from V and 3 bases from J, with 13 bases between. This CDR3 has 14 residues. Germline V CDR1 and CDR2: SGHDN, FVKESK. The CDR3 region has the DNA TGTGCCAGCAGCCCGGAGTTGGACAGCTACGAGCAGTACTTC. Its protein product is CASSPELDSYEQYF.

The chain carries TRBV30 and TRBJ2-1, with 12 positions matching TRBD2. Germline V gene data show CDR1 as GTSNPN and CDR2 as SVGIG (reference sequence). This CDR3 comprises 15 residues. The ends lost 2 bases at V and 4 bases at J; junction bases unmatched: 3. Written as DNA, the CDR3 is TGTGCCTGGAGTATCGGACTAGCGGGGTACAATGAGCAGTTCTTC. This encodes CAWSIGLAGYNEQFF.

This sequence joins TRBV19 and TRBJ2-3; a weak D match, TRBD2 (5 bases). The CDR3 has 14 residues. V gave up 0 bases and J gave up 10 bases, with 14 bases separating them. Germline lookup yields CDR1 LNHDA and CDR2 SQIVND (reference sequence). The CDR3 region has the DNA TGTGCCAGTAGTATAGATGGAGGATCGGCTGCGCAGTATTTT. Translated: CASSIDGGSAAQYF. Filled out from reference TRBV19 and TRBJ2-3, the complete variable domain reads DGGITQSPKYLFRKEGQNVTLSCEQNLNHDAMYWYRQDPGQGLRLIYYSQIVNDFQKGDIAEGYSVSREKKESFPLTVTSAQKNPTAFYLCASSIDGGSAAQYFGPGTRLTVL.

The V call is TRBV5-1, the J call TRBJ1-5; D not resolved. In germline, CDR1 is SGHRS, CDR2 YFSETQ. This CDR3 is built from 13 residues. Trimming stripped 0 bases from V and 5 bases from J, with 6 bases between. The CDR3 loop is CASSLAGDQPQHF. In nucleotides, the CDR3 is TGCGCCAGCAGCTTGGCCGGAGATCAGCCCCAGCATTTT.

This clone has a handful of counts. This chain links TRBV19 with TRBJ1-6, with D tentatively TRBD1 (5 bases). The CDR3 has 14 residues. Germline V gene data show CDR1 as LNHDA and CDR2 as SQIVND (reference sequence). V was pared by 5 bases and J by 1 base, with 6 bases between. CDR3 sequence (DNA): TGTGCCAGTAGTCAGGGTTCCTATAATTCACCCCTCCACTTT. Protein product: CASSQGSYNSPLHF.

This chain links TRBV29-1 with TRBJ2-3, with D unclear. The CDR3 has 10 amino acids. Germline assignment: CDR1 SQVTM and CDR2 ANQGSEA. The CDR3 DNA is TGCAGGCGATCAACAGATACGCAGTATTTT. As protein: CRRSTDTQYF.

For the CDR3, the DNA is TGTGCCAGCTCACCAACGGTGAACACTGAAGCTTTCTTT. Translation: CASSPTVNTEAFF. The chain joins TRBV18 to TRBJ1-1; D unclear. The V end lost 2 bases, the J end lost 0 bases, and 4 bases lay between the germline ends. Germline V CDR1 and CDR2: KGHSH, LQKENI. The CDR3 runs to 13 residues.